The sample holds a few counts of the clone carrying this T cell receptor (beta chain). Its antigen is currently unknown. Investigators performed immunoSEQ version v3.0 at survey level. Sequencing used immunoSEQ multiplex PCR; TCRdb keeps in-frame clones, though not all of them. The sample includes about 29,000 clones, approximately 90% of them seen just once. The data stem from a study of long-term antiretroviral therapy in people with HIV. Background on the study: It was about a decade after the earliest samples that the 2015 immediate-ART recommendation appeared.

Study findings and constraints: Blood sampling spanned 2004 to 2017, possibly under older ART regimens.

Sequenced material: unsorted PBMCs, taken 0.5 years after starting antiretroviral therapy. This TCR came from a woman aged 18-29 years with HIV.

CDR3 coding DNA: TGTGCCAGCAGGTTAAACACCGACGGAATCTATGGCTACACCTTC. It encodes CASRLNTDGIYGYTF. This chain links TRBV6-1 with TRBJ1-2; D unresolved. Per the germline V gene, CDR1 is MNHNS and CDR2 is SASEGT. Trimming cost V 6 bases and J 4 bases, with 18 bases left between them. The CDR3 runs 15 residues.